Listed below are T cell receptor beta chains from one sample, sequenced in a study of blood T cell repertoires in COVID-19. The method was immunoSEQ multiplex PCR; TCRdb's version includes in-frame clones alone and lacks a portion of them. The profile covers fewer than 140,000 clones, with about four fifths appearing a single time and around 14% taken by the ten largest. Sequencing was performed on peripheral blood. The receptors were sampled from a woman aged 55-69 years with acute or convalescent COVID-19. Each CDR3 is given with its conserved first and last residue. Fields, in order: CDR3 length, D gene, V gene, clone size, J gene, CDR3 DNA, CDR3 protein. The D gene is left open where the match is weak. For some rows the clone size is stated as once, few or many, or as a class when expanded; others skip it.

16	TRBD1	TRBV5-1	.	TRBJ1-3	TGCGCCAGCAGCTTGGGAAACCGGGACAGGGGAAACACCATATATTTT	CASSLGNRDRGNTIYF
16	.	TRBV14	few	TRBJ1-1	TGTGCCAGCAGCCAGGGGCCCAGGGTTTTGAACACTGAAGCTTTCTTT	CASSQGPRVLNTEAFF
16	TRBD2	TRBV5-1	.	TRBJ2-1	TGCGCCAGCAGCCCTCAGACTAGCGGGAGTGGTATTGAGCAGTTCTTC	CASSPQTSGSGIEQFF
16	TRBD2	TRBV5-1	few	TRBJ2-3	TGCGCCAGCAGACCCAGCTCTAGCGGGGGCACAGATACGCAGTATTTT	CASRPSSSGGTDTQYF
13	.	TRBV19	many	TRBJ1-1	TGTGCCAGTAGTATTAGTCGGACAGCAGAAGCTTTCTTT	CASSISRTAEAFF
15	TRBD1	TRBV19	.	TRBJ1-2	TGTGCCAGTAGTACACGGACAGGAGCTAACTATGGCTACACCTTC	CASSTRTGANYGYTF
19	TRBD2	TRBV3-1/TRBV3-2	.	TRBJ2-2	TGTGCCAGCAGCCATACAGCGGGGGGTCTCGATTTCCCTCCCGGGGAGCTGTTTTTT	CASSHTAGGLDFPPGELFF
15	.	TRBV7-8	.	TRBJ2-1	TGTGCCAGCAGCTTATTGGGGCCAGGGTGGGATGAGCAGTTCTTC	CASSLLGPGWDEQFF
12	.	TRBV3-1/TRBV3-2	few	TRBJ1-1	TGTGCCAGCAGTGAATTCGGGACTGAAGCTTTCTTT	CASSEFGTEAFF
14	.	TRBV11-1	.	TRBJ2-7	TGTGCCAGCAGCTTAGCGGTAACTGACTACGAGCAGTACTTC	CASSLAVTDYEQYF
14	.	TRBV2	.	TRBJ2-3	TGTGCCAGCAGCCCGACAATAAGCACAGATACGCAGTATTTT	CASSPTISTDTQYF
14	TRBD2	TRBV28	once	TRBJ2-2	TGTGCCAGCAGACTGGGAGGGTCAGGCGGGGAGCTGTTTTTT	CASRLGGSGGELFF
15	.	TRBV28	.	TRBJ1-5	TGTGCCAGCAGTTTATACGGGATAGGGCTTCAGCCCCAGCATTTT	CASSLYGIGLQPQHF
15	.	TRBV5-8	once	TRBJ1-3	TGTGCCAGCAGCTTGGAGGGAGGAATTGGAAACACCATATATTTT	CASSLEGGIGNTIYF
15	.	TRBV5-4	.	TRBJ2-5	TGTGCCAGCAGCCCAACGGCAGGGTACCAAGAGACCCAGTACTTC	CASSPTAGYQETQYF
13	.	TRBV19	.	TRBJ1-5	TGTGCCAGTAGAGCAGGGGTAATGCAGCCCCAGCATTTT	CASRAGVMQPQHF
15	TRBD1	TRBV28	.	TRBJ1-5	TGTGCCAGCAGTTTGACAGGGGGCTGGAATCAGCCCCAGCATTTT	CASSLTGGWNQPQHF
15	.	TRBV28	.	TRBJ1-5	TGTGCCAGCAGTCTAGAGGGACAACGTAATCAGCCCCAGCATTTT	CASSLEGQRNQPQHF
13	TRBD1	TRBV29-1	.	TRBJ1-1	TGCAGCGTCGCCCCGGGACAGGGGGCTGAAGCTTTCTTT	CSVAPGQGAEAFF
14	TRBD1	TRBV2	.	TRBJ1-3	TGTGCCAGCAGCCGGGACAGCTCTGGAAACACCATATATTTT	CASSRDSSGNTIYF
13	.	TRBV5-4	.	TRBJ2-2	TGTGCCAGCAGCTTGGACTGGACCGGGGAGCTGTTTTTT	CASSLDWTGELFF
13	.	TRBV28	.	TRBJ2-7	TGTGCCAGCAGTTTAGACAGAACCTACGAGCAGTACTTC	CASSLDRTYEQYF
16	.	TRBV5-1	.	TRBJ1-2	TGCGCCAGCAGCTTGGGGGCAGCTCTACCGGTCTATGGCTACACCTTC	CASSLGAALPVYGYTF
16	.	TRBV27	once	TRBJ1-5	TGTGCCAGCAGTTTCGGGGGGCGAGTTTCTAATCAGCCCCAGCATTTT	CASSFGGRVSNQPQHF
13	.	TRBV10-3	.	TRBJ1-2	TGTGCCATCAGTGGAGCAGGGGTCTATGGCTACACCTTC	CAISGAGVYGYTF
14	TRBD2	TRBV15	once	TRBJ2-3	TGTGCCACCAGCTGGGGACTAGCGGAAGATACGCAGTATTTT	CATSWGLAEDTQYF
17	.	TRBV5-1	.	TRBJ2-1	TGCGCCAGCAGCCCGTCGGGGGACGCTATCTCCTACAATGAGCAGTTCTTC	CASSPSGDAISYNEQFF
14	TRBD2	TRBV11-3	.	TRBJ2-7	TGTGCCAGCAGCCCGGGACTAGCGGGGGCAAAGCAGTACTTC	CASSPGLAGAKQYF
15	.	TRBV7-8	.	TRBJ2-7	TGTGCCAGCAGCTTAGTGGACTCCGATACCTACGAGCAGTACTTC	CASSLVDSDTYEQYF
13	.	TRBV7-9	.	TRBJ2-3	TGTGCCAGCAGCCCGGGACTTACAGATACGCAGTATTTT	CASSPGLTDTQYF
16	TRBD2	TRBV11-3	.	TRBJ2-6	TGTGCCAGCAGCTTAGGCGGGGGTACTGGGGCCAACGTCCTGACTTTC	CASSLGGGTGANVLTF
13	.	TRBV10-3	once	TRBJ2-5	TGTGCCATCAGTGATGTCGGTGTCGAGACCCAGTACTTC	CAISDVGVETQYF
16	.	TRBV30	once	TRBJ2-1	TGTGCCTGGAGTAATTCACGGACTACCCTCTACAATGAGCAGTTCTTC	CAWSNSRTTLYNEQFF
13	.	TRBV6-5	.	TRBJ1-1	TGTGCCAGCACGAGTCGCACGAACACTGAAGCTTTCTTT	CASTSRTNTEAFF
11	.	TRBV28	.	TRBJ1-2	TGTGCCAGCAACAGGAACTATGGCTACACCTTC	CASNRNYGYTF
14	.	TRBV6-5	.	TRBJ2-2	TGTGCCAGCAGTTTGACAGGGAACACCGGGGAGCTGTTTTTT	CASSLTGNTGELFF
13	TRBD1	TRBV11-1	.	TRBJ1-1	TGTGCCAGCAGCCGGGGGACAGGCCATGAAGCTTTCTTT	CASSRGTGHEAFF
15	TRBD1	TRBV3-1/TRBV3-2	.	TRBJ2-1	TGTGCCAGCAGGAAGACAGGGGGCGGCTACAATGAGCAGTTCTTC	CASRKTGGGYNEQFF
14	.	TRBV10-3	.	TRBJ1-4	TGTGCCATCAGTGAGTCCCAGGGAGGAGAAAAACTGTTTTTT	CAISESQGGEKLFF
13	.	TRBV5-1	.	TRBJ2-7	TGCGCCAGCAGCTTGGTTGGCCCCTACGAGCAGTACTTC	CASSLVGPYEQYF
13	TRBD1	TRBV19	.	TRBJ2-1	TGTGCCAGTGTCGACAGGGCCTACAATGAGCAGTTCTTC	CASVDRAYNEQFF
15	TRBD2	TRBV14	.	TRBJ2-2	TGTGCCAGCAGCCAGGTGCGGGGGGCTACCGGGGAGCTGTTTTTT	CASSQVRGATGELFF
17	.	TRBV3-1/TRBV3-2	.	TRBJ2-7	TGTGCCAGCAGCCAAGATCGTGGTGCGACTTGGTCCTCCGAGCAGTACTTC	CASSQDRGATWSSEQYF
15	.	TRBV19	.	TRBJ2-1	TGTGCCAGTAGTGTAACTTCGAGCTCCTACAATGAGCAGTTCTTC	CASSVTSSSYNEQFF
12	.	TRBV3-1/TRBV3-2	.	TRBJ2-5	TGTGCCAGCAGGGCGCAGGGTGGGACCCAGTACTTC	CASRAQGGTQYF
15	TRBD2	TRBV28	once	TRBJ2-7	TGTGCCAGCAGTTCGCGACTAGCGGGAGGGAACGAGCAGTACTTC	CASSSRLAGGNEQYF
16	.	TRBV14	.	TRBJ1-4	TGTGCCAGCAGCCAAGCAGGCCGGGAATATAATGAAAAACTGTTTTTT	CASSQAGREYNEKLFF
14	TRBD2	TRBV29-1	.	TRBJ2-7	TGCAGCGTTGAAGGACTAGCCGGATCCTACGAGCAGTACTTC	CSVEGLAGSYEQYF